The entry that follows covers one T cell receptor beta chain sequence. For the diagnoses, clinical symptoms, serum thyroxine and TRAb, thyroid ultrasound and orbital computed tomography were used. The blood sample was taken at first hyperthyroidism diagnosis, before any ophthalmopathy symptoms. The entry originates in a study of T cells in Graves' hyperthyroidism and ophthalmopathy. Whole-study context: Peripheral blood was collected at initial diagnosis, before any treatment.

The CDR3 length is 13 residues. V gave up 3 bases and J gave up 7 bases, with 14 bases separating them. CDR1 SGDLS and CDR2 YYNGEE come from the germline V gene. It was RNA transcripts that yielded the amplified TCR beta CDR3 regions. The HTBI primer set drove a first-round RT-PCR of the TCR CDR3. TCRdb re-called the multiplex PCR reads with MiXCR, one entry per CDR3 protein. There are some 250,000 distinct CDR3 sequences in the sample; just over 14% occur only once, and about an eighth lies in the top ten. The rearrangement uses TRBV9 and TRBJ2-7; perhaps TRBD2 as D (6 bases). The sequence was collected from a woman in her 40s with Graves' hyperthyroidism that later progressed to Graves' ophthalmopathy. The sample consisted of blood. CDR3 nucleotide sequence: TGTGCCAGCAGCGCGAGCCCGGAGGGGGAGCAGTACTTC. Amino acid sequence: CASSASPEGEQYF.